The present T cell receptor beta chain was sequenced within a study of shared clonotypes between healthy human individuals. Germline CDR1 and CDR2: SGHTA and FQGNSA. This CDR3 has 14 residues. The junction had 4 bases not matched to a gene; V was cut back by 1 base and J by 9 bases. Repertoires were generated with immunoSEQ multiplex PCR, while TCRdb's copy carries only in-frame clones and drops some. This sample has 780,000 or so clones, with over 55% found just once. This chain joins TRBV7-2 and TRBJ2-5; 11 nucleotides match TRBD2. The receptor comes from a woman aged 25 to 39 in good health. The sequencing input was memory CD4+ T cells sorted from blood. The subset is: CD45RA-negative fraction. In nucleotides, the CDR3 is TGTGCCAGCAGCTTAGGAACTAGCGGGAGCGCCCAGTACTTC. Translated, it gives CASSLGTSGSAQYF.